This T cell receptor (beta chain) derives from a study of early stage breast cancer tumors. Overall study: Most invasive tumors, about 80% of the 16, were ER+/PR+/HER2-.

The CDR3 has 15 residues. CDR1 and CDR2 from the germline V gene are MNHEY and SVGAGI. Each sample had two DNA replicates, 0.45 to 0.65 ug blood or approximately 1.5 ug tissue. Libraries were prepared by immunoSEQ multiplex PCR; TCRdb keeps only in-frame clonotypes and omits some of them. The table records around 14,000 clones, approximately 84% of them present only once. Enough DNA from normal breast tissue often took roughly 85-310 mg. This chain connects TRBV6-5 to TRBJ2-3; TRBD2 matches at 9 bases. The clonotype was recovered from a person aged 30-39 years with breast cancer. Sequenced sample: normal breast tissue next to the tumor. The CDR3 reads CAAQLAGPLGDTQYF. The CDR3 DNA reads TGTGCGGCCCAGCTAGCGGGACCGTTAGGAGATACGCAGTATTTT.